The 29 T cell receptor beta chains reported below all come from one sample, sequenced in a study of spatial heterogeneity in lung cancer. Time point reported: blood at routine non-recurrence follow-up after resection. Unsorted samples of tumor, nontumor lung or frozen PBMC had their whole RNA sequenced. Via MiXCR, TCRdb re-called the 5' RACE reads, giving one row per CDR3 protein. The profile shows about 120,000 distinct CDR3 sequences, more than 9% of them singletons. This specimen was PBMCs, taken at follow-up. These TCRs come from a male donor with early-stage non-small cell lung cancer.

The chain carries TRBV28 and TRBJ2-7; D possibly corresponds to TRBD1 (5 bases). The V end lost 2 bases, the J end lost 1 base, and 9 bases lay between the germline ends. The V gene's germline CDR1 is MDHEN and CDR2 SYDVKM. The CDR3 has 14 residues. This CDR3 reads CASSLVRASYEQYF. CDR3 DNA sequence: TGTGCCAGCAGTTTAGTCAGGGCATCCTACGAGCAGTACTTC.

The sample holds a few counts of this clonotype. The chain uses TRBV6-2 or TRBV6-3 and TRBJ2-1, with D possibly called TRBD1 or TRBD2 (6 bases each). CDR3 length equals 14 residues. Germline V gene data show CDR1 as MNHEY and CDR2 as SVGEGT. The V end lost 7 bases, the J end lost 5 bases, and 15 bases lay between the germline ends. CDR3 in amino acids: CASTDVGGDNEQFF. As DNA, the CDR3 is TGTGCCAGCACAGATGTGGGGGGCGACAATGAGCAGTTCTTC.

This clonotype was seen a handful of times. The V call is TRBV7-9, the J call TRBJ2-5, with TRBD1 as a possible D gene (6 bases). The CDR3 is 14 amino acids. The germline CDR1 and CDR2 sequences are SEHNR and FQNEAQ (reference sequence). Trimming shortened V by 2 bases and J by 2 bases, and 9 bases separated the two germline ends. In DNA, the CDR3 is TGTGCCAGCAGCTTATCCGACAGGCAAGAGACCCAGTACTTC. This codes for CASSLSDRQETQYF.

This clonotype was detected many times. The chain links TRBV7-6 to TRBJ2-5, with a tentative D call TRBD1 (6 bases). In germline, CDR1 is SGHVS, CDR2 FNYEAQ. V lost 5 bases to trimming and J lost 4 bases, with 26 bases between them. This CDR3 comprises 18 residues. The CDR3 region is CASSPHALRGPRGETQYF. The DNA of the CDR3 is TGTGCCAGCAGCCCCCACGCCCTCCGAGGGCCCAGGGGAGAGACCCAGTACTTC. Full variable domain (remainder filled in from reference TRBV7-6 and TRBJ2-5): GAGVSQSPRYKVTKRGQDVALRCDPISGHVSLYWYRQALGQGPEFLTYFNYEAQQDKSGLPNDRFSAERPEGSISTLTIQRTEQRDSAMYRCASSPHALRGPRGETQYFGPGTRLLVL.

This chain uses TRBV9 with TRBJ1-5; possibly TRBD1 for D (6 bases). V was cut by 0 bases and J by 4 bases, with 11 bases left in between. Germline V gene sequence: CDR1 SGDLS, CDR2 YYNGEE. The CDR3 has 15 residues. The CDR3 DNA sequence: TGTGCCAGCAGCGTAGGGGGACACCTAAATCAGCCCCAGCATTTT. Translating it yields CASSVGGHLNQPQHF.

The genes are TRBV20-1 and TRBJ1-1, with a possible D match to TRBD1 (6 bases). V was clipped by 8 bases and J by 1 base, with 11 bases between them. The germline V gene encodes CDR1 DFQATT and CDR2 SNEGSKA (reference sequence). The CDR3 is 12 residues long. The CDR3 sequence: CSQGLQNTEAFF. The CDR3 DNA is TGCAGTCAGGGGCTACAGAACACTGAAGCTTTCTTT.

CDR3 DNA: TGCGCCAGCAGCTTGCGCGACAGGGGAACCTACAATGAGCAGTTCTTC. Encoded protein: CASSLRDRGTYNEQFF. The rearrangement links TRBV5-1 to TRBJ2-1; 8 positions match TRBD1. Germline CDR1 and CDR2: SGHRS and YFSETQ. The junction had 5 bases not matched to a gene; V was cut back by 1 base and J by 2 bases. This CDR3 has 16 residues.

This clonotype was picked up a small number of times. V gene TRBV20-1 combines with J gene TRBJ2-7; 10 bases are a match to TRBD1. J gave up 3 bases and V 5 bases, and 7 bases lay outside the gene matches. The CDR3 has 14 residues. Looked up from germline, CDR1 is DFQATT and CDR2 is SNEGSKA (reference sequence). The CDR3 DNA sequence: TGCAGTGCTTGCACTGACAGGGGGCTCTACGAGCAGTACTTC. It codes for CSACTDRGLYEQYF.

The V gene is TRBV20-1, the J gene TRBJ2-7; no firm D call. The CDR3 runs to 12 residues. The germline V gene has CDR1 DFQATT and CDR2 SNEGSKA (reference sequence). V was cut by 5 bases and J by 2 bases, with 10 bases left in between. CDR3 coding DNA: TGCAGTGCTCCGCGCCCTCCCTACGAGCAGTACTTC. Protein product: CSAPRPPYEQYF.

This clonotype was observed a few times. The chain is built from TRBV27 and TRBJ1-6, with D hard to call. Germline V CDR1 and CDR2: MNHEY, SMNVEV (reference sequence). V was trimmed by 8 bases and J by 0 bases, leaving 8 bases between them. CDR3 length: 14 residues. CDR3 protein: CASQGSSYNSPLHF. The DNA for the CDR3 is TGTGCCAGCCAAGGAAGCTCCTATAATTCACCCCTCCACTTT.

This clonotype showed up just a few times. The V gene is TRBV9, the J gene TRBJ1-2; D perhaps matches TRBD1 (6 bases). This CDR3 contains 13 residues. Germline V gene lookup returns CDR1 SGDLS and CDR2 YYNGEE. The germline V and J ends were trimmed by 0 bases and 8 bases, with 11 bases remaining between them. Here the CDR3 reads CASSVGRGQGYTF. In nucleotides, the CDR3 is TGTGCCAGCAGCGTAGGGAGGGGACAAGGCTACACCTTC.

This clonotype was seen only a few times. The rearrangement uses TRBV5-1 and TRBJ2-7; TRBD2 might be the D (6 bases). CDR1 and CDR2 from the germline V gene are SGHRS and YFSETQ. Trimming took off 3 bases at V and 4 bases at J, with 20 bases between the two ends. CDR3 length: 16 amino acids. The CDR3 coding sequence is TGCGCCAGCAGCTCACGCCCCCCGGGAGAAGGTTACGAGCAGTACTTC. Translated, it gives CASSSRPPGEGYEQYF.

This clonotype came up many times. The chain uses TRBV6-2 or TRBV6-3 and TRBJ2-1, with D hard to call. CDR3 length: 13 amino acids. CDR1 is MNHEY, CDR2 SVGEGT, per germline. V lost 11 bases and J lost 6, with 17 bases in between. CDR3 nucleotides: TGTGCCGCCCGAGGTGGGGTACCCAATGAGCAGTTCTTC. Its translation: CAARGGVPNEQFF.

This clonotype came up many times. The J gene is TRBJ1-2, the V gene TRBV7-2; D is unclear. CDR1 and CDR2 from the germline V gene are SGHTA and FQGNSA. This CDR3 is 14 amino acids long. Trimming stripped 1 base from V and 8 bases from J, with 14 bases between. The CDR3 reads CASSLDPGFSGYTF. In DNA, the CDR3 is TGTGCCAGCAGCTTAGACCCTGGGTTCTCCGGCTACACCTTC.

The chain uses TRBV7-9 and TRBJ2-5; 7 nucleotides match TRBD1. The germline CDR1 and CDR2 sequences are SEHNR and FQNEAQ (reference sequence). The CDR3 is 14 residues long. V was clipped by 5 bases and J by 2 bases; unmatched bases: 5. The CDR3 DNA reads TGTGCCAGCAGCCCCTTGGGACAGCAAGAGACCCAGTACTTC. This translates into CASSPLGQQETQYF. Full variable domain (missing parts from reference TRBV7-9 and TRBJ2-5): DTGVSQNPRHKITKRGQNVTFRCDPISEHNRLYWYRQTLGQGPEFLTYFQNEAQLEKSRLLSDRFSAERPKGSFSTLEIQRTEQGDSAMYLCASSPLGQQETQYFGPGTRLLVL.

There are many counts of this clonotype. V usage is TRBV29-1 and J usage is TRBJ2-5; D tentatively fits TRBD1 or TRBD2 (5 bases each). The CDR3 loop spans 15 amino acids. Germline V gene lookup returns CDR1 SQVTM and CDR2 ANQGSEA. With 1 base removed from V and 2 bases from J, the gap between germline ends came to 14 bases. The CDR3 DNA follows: TGCAGCGTTGAAGCCCCCGGGACGAGTCAAGAGACCCAGTACTTC. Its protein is CSVEAPGTSQETQYF.

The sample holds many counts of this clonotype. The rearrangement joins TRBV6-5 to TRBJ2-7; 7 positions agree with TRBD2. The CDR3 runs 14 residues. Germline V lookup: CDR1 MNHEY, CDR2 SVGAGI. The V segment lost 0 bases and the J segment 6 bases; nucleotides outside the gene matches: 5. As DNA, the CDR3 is TGTGCCAGCAGTTACTCCCTGGGGGGGGTCGAGCAGTACTTC. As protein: CASSYSLGGVEQYF.

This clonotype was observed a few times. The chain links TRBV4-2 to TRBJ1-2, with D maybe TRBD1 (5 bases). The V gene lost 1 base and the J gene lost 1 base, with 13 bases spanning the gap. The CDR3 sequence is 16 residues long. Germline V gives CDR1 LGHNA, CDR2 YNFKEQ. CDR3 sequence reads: CASSQVAGRLNYGYTF. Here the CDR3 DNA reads TGTGCCAGCAGCCAAGTCGCGGGACGGCTTAACTATGGCTACACCTTC.

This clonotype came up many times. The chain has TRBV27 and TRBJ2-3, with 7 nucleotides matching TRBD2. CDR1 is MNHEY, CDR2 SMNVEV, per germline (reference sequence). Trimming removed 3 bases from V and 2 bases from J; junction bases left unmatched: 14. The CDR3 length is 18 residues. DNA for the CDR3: TGTGCCAGCAGTTTGACCCCCTCCCGCGGGGGACTCACAGATACGCAGTATTTT. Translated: CASSLTPSRGGLTDTQYF.

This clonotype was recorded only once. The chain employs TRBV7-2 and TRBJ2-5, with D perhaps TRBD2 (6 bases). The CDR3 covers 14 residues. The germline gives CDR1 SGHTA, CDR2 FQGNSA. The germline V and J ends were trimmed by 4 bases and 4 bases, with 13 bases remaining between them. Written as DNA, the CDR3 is TGTGCCAGCAGCTCCCGGAGGGAAGGAGAGACCCAGTACTTC. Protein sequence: CASSSRREGETQYF.

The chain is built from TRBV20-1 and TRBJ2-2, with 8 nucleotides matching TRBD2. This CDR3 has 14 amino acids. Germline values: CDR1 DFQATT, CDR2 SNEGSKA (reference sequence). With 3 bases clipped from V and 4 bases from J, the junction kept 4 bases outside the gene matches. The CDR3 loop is CSARTSVGTGELFF. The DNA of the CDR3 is TGCAGTGCTAGGACTAGCGTTGGCACCGGGGAGCTGTTTTTT.

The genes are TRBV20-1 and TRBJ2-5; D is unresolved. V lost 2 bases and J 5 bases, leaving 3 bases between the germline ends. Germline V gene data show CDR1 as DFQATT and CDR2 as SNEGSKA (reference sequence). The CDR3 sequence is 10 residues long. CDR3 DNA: TGCAGTGCTAGACTGGAGACCCAGTACTTC. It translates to CSARLETQYF.

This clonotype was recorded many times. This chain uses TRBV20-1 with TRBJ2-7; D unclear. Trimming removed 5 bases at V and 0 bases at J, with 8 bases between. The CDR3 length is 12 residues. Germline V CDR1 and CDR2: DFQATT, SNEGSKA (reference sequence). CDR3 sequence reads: CSAHRTSYEQYF. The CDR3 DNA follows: TGCAGTGCTCACCGGACCTCCTACGAGCAGTACTTC.

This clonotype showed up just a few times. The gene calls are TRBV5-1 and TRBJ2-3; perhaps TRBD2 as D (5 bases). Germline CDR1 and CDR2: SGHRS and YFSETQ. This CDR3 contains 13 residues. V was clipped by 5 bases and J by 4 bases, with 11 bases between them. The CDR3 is CASREAVADTQYF. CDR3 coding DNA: TGCGCCAGCAGGGAAGCGGTGGCAGATACGCAGTATTTT.

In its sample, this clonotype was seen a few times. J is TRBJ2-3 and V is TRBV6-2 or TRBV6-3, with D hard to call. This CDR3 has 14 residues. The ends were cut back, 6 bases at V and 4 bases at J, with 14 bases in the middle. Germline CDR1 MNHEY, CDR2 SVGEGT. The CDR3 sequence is CASRQSRLADTQYF. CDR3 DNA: TGTGCCAGCAGACAATCTAGACTCGCAGATACGCAGTATTTT.

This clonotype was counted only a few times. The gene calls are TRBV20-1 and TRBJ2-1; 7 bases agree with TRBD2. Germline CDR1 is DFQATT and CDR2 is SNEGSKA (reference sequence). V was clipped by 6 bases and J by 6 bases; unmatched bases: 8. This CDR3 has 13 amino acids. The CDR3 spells CSATGGGRNEQFF. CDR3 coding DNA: TGCAGTGCGACTGGGGGGGGTCGCAATGAGCAGTTCTTC.

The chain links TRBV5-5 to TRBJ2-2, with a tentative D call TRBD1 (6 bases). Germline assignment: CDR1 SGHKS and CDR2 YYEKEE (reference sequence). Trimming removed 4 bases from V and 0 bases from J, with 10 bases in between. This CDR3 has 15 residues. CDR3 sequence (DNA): TGTGCCAGCAGCCAATGGACAGCGAACACCGGGGAGCTGTTTTTT. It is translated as CASSQWTANTGELFF.

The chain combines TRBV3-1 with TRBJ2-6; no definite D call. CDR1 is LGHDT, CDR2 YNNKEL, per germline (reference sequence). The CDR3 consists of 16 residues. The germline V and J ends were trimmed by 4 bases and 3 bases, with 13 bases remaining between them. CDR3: CASSRDGGGGANVLTF. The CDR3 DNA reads TGTGCCAGCAGCCGAGATGGTGGCGGTGGGGCCAACGTCCTGACTTTC.

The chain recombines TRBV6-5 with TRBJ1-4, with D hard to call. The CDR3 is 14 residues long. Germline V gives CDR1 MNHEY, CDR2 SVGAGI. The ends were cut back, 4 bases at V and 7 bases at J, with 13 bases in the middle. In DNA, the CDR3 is TGTGCCAGCAGTTTCCGGGAGACGCGTGAAAAACTGTTTTTT. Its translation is CASSFRETREKLFF.